The 26 T cell receptor beta chains below come from one sample, sequenced in a study of siplizumab effects on memory and regulatory T cells. Clones were read by immunoSEQ multiplex PCR, and TCRdb kept only the in-frame ones, dropping some. The data hold about 82,000 clones, with roughly 87% observed a single time. Source material: Tregs sorted from blood. The receptors originated from a human donor in good health.

This CDR3 reads CASSLGTSGGYNEQFF. CDR3 coding DNA: TGTGCCAGCAGCCTAGGGACTAGCGGGGGGTACAATGAGCAGTTCTTC. This sequence joins TRBV11-2 and TRBJ2-1, with 15 bases aligning to TRBD2. CDR3 length: 16 amino acids. Germline V lookup: CDR1 SGHAT, CDR2 FQNNGV. Trimming cost V 5 bases and J 4 bases; bases outside gene matches: 3. Drawing the rest from reference TRBV11-2 and TRBJ2-1, the complete variable domain is EAGVAQSPRYKIIEKRQSVAFWCNPISGHATLYWYQQILGQGPKLLIQFQNNGVVDDSQLPKDRFSAERLKGVDSTLKIQPAKLEDSAVYLCASSLGTSGGYNEQFFGPGTRLTVL.

The V and J genes are TRBV18 and TRBJ1-1; TRBD1 is a possible D gene (6 bases). CDR3 size: 13 residues. CDR1 is KGHSH and CDR2 is LQKENI in the germline V gene. Trimming shortened V by 4 bases and J by 5 bases, and 11 bases separated the two germline ends. The CDR3 region is CASSHKGETEAFF. CDR3 nucleotide sequence: TGTGCCAGCTCACACAAGGGGGAAACTGAAGCTTTCTTT.

Only a few counts were recorded for this clone. The J gene is TRBJ1-2, the V gene TRBV19, with D tentatively TRBD1 (5 bases). CDR1 is LNHDA, CDR2 SQIVND, per germline (reference sequence). This CDR3 contains 13 residues. V shed 11 bases and J shed 8 bases, with 21 bases lying between them. The CDR3 sequence is CAVWRRGLGGYTF. The CDR3 region has the DNA TGTGCCGTGTGGAGGCGGGGCCTGGGAGGCTACACCTTC.

The V call is TRBV18, the J call TRBJ1-1; TRBD1 is a possible D gene (5 bases). The germline V and J ends were trimmed by 3 bases and 4 bases, with 15 bases remaining between them. The CDR3 loop spans 15 amino acids. In germline, CDR1 is KGHSH, CDR2 LQKENI. The chain's CDR3 is CASSPGLLGGTEAFF. The CDR3 DNA reads as TGTGCCAGCTCACCCGGACTTCTGGGGGGCACTGAAGCTTTCTTT.

The rearrangement uses TRBV4-3 and TRBJ2-3, with a weak D call TRBD1 (5 bases). Germline-derived CDR1 and CDR2 are LGHNA and YSLEER. Trimming left V 0 bases short and J 6 bases short, with 13 bases between. The CDR3 runs 15 residues. The CDR3 DNA follows: TGCGCCAGCAGCCAAGATGGTGTCAGGGCGGATACGCAGTATTTT. Its protein product is CASSQDGVRADTQYF.

V is TRBV5-1 and J is TRBJ2-7; 14 nucleotides agree with TRBD2. Looked up from germline, CDR1 is SGHRS and CDR2 is YFSETQ. The junction had 6 bases not matched to a gene; V was cut back by 4 bases and J by 9 bases. The CDR3 has 14 amino acids. The CDR3 DNA reads TGCGCCAGCAGCCCCGGGACTAGCGGGGGCTGGCAGTACTTC. Encoded protein: CASSPGTSGGWQYF.

The chain carries TRBV5-1 and TRBJ2-1; possible D gene TRBD2, 6 bases. This CDR3 is 15 amino acids long. Looked up from germline, CDR1 is SGHRS and CDR2 is YFSETQ. Trimming removed 4 bases at V and 3 bases at J, with 14 bases between. The CDR3 DNA sequence: TGCGCCAGCAGCACCGAGCCGGGGGTCTACAATGAGCAGTTCTTC. It codes for CASSTEPGVYNEQFF.

The rearrangement joins TRBV6-1 to TRBJ1-4; 10 bases map to TRBD1. The J segment lost 7 bases and the V segment lost 6 bases, leaving 2 bases of the junction unmatched. The V gene's germline CDR1 is MNHNS and CDR2 SASEGT. This CDR3 is 13 amino acids long. The CDR3 DNA reads as TGTGCCAGCAGGGACAGGGGGGTTGAAAAACTGTTTTTT. Encoded protein: CASRDRGVEKLFF.

CDR3 protein: CSVSQGETQYF. The CDR3 coding sequence is TGCAGCGTCTCCCAGGGAGAGACCCAGTACTTC. The rearrangement joins TRBV29-1 to TRBJ2-5, with D tentatively TRBD1 (5 bases). This CDR3 is 11 amino acids long. The V gene's germline CDR1 is SQVTM and CDR2 ANQGSEA. V lost 6 bases and J 4 bases, leaving 9 bases between the germline ends.

This clone occurred once. This chain joins TRBV5-1 and TRBJ2-5; a weak D match, TRBD1 (5 bases). The CDR3 sequence is 14 residues long. CDR1 is SGHRS and CDR2 is YFSETQ in the germline V gene. With 2 bases removed from V and 1 base from J, the gap between germline ends came to 9 bases. The CDR3 is CASSFTGFQETQYF. As DNA, the CDR3 is TGCGCCAGCAGCTTCACAGGTTTCCAAGAGACCCAGTACTTC.

The chain's CDR3 is CASRRLGGGGAGEQFF. The DNA for the CDR3 is TGTGCCAGCAGACGCCTCGGCGGCGGGGGGGCCGGTGAGCAGTTCTTC. The V call is TRBV27, the J call TRBJ2-1; 9 bases agree with TRBD2. Unmatched junction bases numbered 15, after V lost 6 bases and J lost 9 bases. Germline V gene data show CDR1 as MNHEY and CDR2 as SMNVEV (reference sequence). There are 16 residues in the CDR3.

This chain uses TRBV5-1 with TRBJ2-1; 7 nucleotides line up with TRBD2. This CDR3 is built from 13 residues. Germline CDR1 and CDR2: SGHRS and YFSETQ. V was clipped by 2 bases and J by 6 bases; unmatched bases: 2. The CDR3 bases are TGCGCCAGCAGCTTTGGGAGGGCCAATGAGCAGTTCTTC. Its translation: CASSFGRANEQFF.

There are a few counts of this clone. The chain employs TRBV19 and TRBJ1-2, with D perhaps TRBD1 (6 bases). V was clipped by 3 bases and J by 2 bases, with 7 bases between them. This CDR3 comprises 13 residues. CDR1 LNHDA and CDR2 SQIVND come from the germline V gene (reference sequence). The CDR3 nucleotides read TGTGCCAGTAGTATGGGACAAAACTATGGCTACACCTTC. As protein: CASSMGQNYGYTF.

This chain connects TRBV4-2 to TRBJ2-2; D is perhaps TRBD1 (5 bases). Germline CDR1 is LGHNA and CDR2 is YNFKEQ. This CDR3 region has 14 residues. V was trimmed by 1 base and J by 5 bases, leaving 8 bases between them. The CDR3 DNA is TGTGCCAGCAGCCAAGTCAAGGGGACCGGGGAGCTGTTTTTT. Protein product: CASSQVKGTGELFF.

V and J are TRBV7-2 and TRBJ2-7; D possibly corresponds to TRBD1 (6 bases). This CDR3 has 15 residues. Germline lookup yields CDR1 SGHTA and CDR2 FQGNSA. V lost 3 bases to trimming and J lost 0 bases, with 12 bases between them. The CDR3 region is CASSLTGFYSYEQYF. CDR3 coding DNA: TGTGCCAGCAGCTTGACAGGATTCTACTCCTACGAGCAGTACTTC.

CDR3 residues: CASSSESGGWADTQYF. CDR3 DNA: TGTGCCAGCAGCTCCGAGTCAGGGGGTTGGGCAGATACGCAGTATTTT. This chain joins TRBV11-2 and TRBJ2-3; TRBD1 matches at 7 bases. CDR3 length: 16 amino acids. Trimming removed 4 bases from V and 4 bases from J; junction bases left unmatched: 11. Germline CDR1 and CDR2: SGHAT and FQNNGV.

The chain is built from TRBV5-6 and TRBJ2-7; TRBD2 matches 12 bases. CDR1 is SGHDT and CDR2 is YYEEEE in the germline V gene. The V segment lost 4 bases and the J segment 7 bases; nucleotides outside the gene matches: 9. The CDR3 runs 15 residues. CDR3 DNA sequence: TGTGCCAGCAGCCGGGTCCCTAGCGGGGGGGTGGAGCAGTACTTC. Its protein product is CASSRVPSGGVEQYF.

The sample holds a few counts of this clone. The rearrangement links TRBV19 to TRBJ1-5; D gene unclear. This CDR3 has 13 residues. Trimming left V 5 bases short and J 3 bases short, with 8 bases between. Germline V CDR1 and CDR2: LNHDA, SQIVND (reference sequence). The CDR3 DNA reads as TGTGCCAGTAGTCCGGTGCTCAATCAGCCCCAGCATTTT. This encodes CASSPVLNQPQHF.

The gene calls are TRBV30 and TRBJ2-7; D uncertain. V was shortened by 3 bases and J by 1 base, with 7 bases between the two germline ends. Germline lookup yields CDR1 GTSNPN and CDR2 SVGIG (reference sequence). The CDR3 loop spans 12 amino acids. CDR3 sequence reads: CAWRGLSYEQYF. DNA of the CDR3: TGTGCCTGGAGAGGTCTATCCTACGAGCAGTACTTC.

The V call is TRBV10-1, the J call TRBJ2-3; D ambiguous. Germline V gene data show CDR1 as WNHNN and CDR2 as SYGVQD (reference sequence). Trimming removed 4 bases from V and 2 bases from J, with 7 bases in between. This CDR3 comprises 13 residues. CDR3 protein: CASSVTFTDTQYF. CDR3 nucleotides: TGCGCCAGCAGTGTCACGTTCACAGATACGCAGTATTTT.

V is TRBV9 and J is TRBJ2-5, with TRBD2 matching over 7 bases. The CDR3 loop spans 16 amino acids. With V trimmed by 3 bases and J by 5 bases, 13 bases remained unmatched. In germline, CDR1 is SGDLS, CDR2 YYNGEE. Here the CDR3 DNA reads TGTGCCAGCAGCGAGCGAGGAGCGGGGTTGTGGGAGACCCAGTACTTC. It codes for CASSERGAGLWETQYF. The full variable domain, rest sourced from reference TRBV9 and TRBJ2-5, is DSGVTQTPKHLITATGQRVTLRCSPRSGDLSVYWYQQSLDQGLQFLIQYYNGEERAKGNILERFSAQQFPDLHSELNLSSLELGDSALYFCASSERGAGLWETQYFGPGTRLLVL.

The chain has TRBV5-6 and TRBJ2-1, with D possibly being TRBD1 or TRBD2 (5 bases each). From germline, CDR1 is SGHDT and CDR2 YYEEEE. The V end lost 5 bases, the J end lost 1 base, and 13 bases lay between the germline ends. This CDR3 region has 15 residues. In DNA, the CDR3 is TGTGCCAGCAGGCTAAGGGACGGATCCTACAATGAGCAGTTCTTC. It is translated as CASRLRDGSYNEQFF.

The gene calls are TRBV2 and TRBJ1-4; 10 bases are shared with TRBD1. The V segment lost 2 bases and the J segment 13 bases; nucleotides outside the gene matches: 10. The germline CDR1 and CDR2 sequences are SNHLY and FYNNEI. The length of the CDR3 is 15 residues. The CDR3 spells CASSELTGGPGRLFF. The CDR3 DNA sequence: TGTGCCAGCAGTGAACTGACAGGGGGCCCGGGGAGACTGTTTTTT.

J is TRBJ1-2 and V is TRBV4-2; D gene unclear. Germline V lookup: CDR1 LGHNA, CDR2 YNFKEQ. The V end lost 0 bases, the J end lost 0 bases, and 11 bases lay between the germline ends. CDR3 length equals 16 residues. Here the CDR3 reads CASSQDLTGSNYGYTF. CDR3 in DNA: TGTGCCAGCAGCCAAGATCTGACCGGTTCTAACTATGGCTACACCTTC.

The chain uses TRBV9 and TRBJ2-1, with D possibly being TRBD2 (5 bases). This CDR3 comprises 15 residues. The ends were cut back, 1 base at V and 2 bases at J, with 10 bases in the middle. Germline CDR1 is SGDLS and CDR2 is YYNGEE. The CDR3 loop is CASSVYGVTYNEQFF. The CDR3 bases are TGTGCCAGCAGCGTATACGGGGTTACCTACAATGAGCAGTTCTTC.

This sequence joins TRBV7-3 and TRBJ2-1; D could derive from TRBD1 or TRBD2 (5 bases each). Trimming pared 5 bases from V and 8 bases from J, leaving 16 bases between. Germline values: CDR1 SGHTA, CDR2 FQGTGA. This CDR3 region has 14 residues. CDR3 nucleotide sequence: TGTGCCAGCAGCCCATCGGGACCCAAGGATGAGCAGTTCTTC. Translated, it gives CASSPSGPKDEQFF.